Listed here are 10 T cell receptor beta chains from one sample, sequenced in a study of response to subunit inactivated influenza vaccine. MiXCR was run by TCRdb on the RT-PCR reads, yielding one entry per CDR3 protein. The sample has 650,000 to 800,000 distinct CDR3 sequences; approximately 15% are singletons. The source was PBMCs from blood, collected less than 15 days before vaccination. Receptors originate from a man between 50 and 59 years old who received an inactivated influenza vaccine.

This clonotype has a handful of counts. The gene calls are TRBV28 and TRBJ2-7; 12 positions agree with TRBD2. The V gene's germline CDR1 is MDHEN and CDR2 SYDVKM. This CDR3 contains 18 residues. J gave up 4 bases and V 3 bases, and 13 bases lay outside the gene matches. Here the CDR3 reads CASSLDRRTSGAGYEQYF. The CDR3 bases are TGTGCCAGCAGTTTGGACAGACGGACTAGCGGGGCAGGTTACGAGCAGTACTTC.

The rearrangement joins TRBV12-3 or TRBV12-4 to TRBJ1-3; TRBD1 might be the D (6 bases). The ends were cut back, 10 bases at V and 0 bases at J, with 13 bases in the middle. The CDR3 extends over 14 amino acids. The CDR3 loop is CATGTPSSGNTIYF. The CDR3 nucleotides are TGTGCCACCGGGACACCTAGCTCTGGAAACACCATATATTTT.

V gene TRBV7-8 combines with J gene TRBJ2-1; 7 bases fit TRBD2. There are 16 residues in the CDR3. Germline lookup yields CDR1 SGHVS and CDR2 FQNEAQ. V lost 5 bases and J lost 15; bases outside the gene matches: 22. The CDR3 bases are TGTGCCAGCAGCCAGGTTGTGGCGGGAGTAACCAAGGATTGGTTCTTC. This codes for CASSQVVAGVTKDWFF.

The chain uses TRBV28 and TRBJ2-7; D is possibly TRBD1 or TRBD2 (5 bases each). The germline V and J ends were trimmed by 6 bases and 0 bases, with 18 bases remaining between them. Germline-derived CDR1 and CDR2 are MDHEN and SYDVKM. CDR3 size: 16 residues. In DNA, the CDR3 is TGTGCCAGCAGGCTCACCGGGACGGTGAGCTCCTACGAGCAGTACTTC. The encoded protein is CASRLTGTVSSYEQYF.

This clonotype has just one count. The chain carries TRBV4-2 and TRBJ2-2, with D possibly TRBD2 on 5 matching bases. Germline assignment: CDR1 LGHNA and CDR2 YNFKEQ. This CDR3 has 17 residues. With 1 base removed from V and 5 bases from J, the gap between germline ends came to 17 bases. DNA of the CDR3: TGTGCCAGCAGCCAAGTGGAGGCCTCCTCGGGGACCGGGGAGCTGTTTTTT. Translated, it gives CASSQVEASSGTGELFF.

This clonotype showed up many times. The rearrangement links TRBV11-3 to TRBJ2-1; 13 nucleotides match TRBD2. Trimming at V came to 4 bases and at J to 4 bases, leaving 19 bases not matched to a gene. The V gene's germline CDR1 is SGHNT and CDR2 YENEEA. The CDR3 is 21 residues long. CDR3 sequence reads: CASSSPGLAGAQGSPYNEQFF. The CDR3 DNA follows: TGTGCCAGCAGCTCTCCCGGACTAGCGGGGGCCCAGGGTAGCCCTTACAATGAGCAGTTCTTC.

This clonotype was picked up many times. The V call is TRBV4-2, the J call TRBJ2-7, with a weak D call TRBD2 (6 bases). The CDR3 sequence is 15 residues long. V was trimmed by 4 bases and J by 6 bases, leaving 19 bases between them. Per the germline V gene, CDR1 is LGHNA and CDR2 is YNFKEQ. The CDR3 coding sequence is TGTGCCAGCAGCCGCCTTACTAGCCGTCCCCTCGAGCAGTACTTC. As protein: CASSRLTSRPLEQYF.

CDR3 region: CASSYDGTSGAPYEQYF. The CDR3 nucleotides are TGTGCCAGCAGTTACGACGGGACTAGCGGAGCCCCCTACGAGCAGTACTTC. The chain employs TRBV6-5 and TRBJ2-7, with 11 bases lining up with TRBD2. The germline V gene has CDR1 MNHEY and CDR2 SVGAGI. The V and J ends lost 2 bases and 2 bases, in that order; junction bases with no gene match: 8. This CDR3 spans 17 amino acids.

The chain is built from TRBV12-3 or TRBV12-4 and TRBJ2-3; 11 nucleotides match TRBD2. After removal of 5 bases from V and 5 bases from J, the junction contained 3 bases not matched to a gene. The CDR3 contains 14 residues. The CDR3: CASSVTSGGDTQYF. CDR3 DNA sequence: TGTGCCAGCAGTGTCACTAGCGGGGGAGATACGCAGTATTTT.

This clonotype has only a few counts. The V gene is TRBV29-1, the J gene TRBJ2-7; maybe TRBD1 (6 bases). CDR3 length: 10 amino acids. V was pared by 6 bases and J by 5 bases, with 8 bases between. The germline CDR1 and CDR2 sequences are SQVTM and ANQGSEA. For the CDR3, the DNA is TGCAGCGTGACAGGCAACGAGCAGTACTTC. Amino acids: CSVTGNEQYF.